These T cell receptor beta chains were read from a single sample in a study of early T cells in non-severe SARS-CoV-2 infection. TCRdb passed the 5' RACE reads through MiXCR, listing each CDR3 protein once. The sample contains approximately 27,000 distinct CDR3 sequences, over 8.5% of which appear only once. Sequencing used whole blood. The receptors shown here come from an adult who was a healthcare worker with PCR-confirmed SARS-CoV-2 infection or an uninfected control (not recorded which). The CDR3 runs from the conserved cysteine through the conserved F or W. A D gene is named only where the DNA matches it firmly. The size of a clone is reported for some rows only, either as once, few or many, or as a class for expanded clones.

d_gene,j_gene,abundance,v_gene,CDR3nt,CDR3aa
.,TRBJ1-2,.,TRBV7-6,TGTGCCAGCAGCCTAACGGGCGGATATGGCTACACCTTC,CASSLTGGYGYTF
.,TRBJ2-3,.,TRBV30,TGTGCCTGGAGCCAGGGAGGCCCAGATACGCAGTATTTT,CAWSQGGPDTQYF
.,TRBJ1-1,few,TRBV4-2,TGTGCCAGCAGCCAAGACGGGGGAGGCACTGAAGCTTTCTTT,CASSQDGGGTEAFF
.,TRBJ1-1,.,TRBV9,TGTGCCAGCAGCGTTAACCTGGCCAGGGACACTGAAGCTTTCTTT,CASSVNLARDTEAFF
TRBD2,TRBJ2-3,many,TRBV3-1,TGTGCCAGCAGCCCCATCCTCGGACTAGCGGGGGGACCCACAGATACGCAGTATTTT,CASSPILGLAGGPTDTQYF
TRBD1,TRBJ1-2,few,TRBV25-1,TGTGCCAGCAGTGAATACTGGACAGGGCTAGGCTACACCTTC,CASSEYWTGLGYTF
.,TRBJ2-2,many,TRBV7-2,TGTGCCAGCAGCTTATGGGGCAACGGGGAGCTGTTTTTT,CASSLWGNGELFF
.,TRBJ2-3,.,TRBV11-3,TGTGCCAGCAGCTTATCCCGACAGGGCACAGATACGCAGTATTTT,CASSLSRQGTDTQYF
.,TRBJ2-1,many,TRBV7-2,TGTGCCAGCAGCTTAGCCGGGGACTATGAGCAGTTCTTC,CASSLAGDYEQFF
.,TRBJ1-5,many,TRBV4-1,TGCGCCAGCAGCCATACCTTTGCAAATCAGCCCCAGCATTTT,CASSHTFANQPQHF
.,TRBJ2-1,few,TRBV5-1,TGCGCCAGCAGCTTGGCCAGGGGAAACAATGAGCAGTTCTTC,CASSLARGNNEQFF
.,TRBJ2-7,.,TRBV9,TGTGCCAGCAGCGTAGTTACAGGGAGCGAGCAGTACTTC,CASSVVTGSEQYF
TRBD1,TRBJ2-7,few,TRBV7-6,TGTGCCAGCAGCAACCCCTCCGGGACAGGGATTTACGAGCAGTACTTC,CASSNPSGTGIYEQYF
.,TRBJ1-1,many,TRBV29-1,TGCAGCGTTGCGGGGAGATCTAATTTT,CSVAGRSNF
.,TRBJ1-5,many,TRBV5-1,TGCGCCAGCAGCTTGTCGGGAAATAGCAATCAGCCCCAGCATTTT,CASSLSGNSNQPQHF